The 28 T cell receptor beta chains listed next were all sequenced from one sample in a study of T cell responses to AZD1222 COVID-19 vaccine. The protocol was immunoSEQ multiplex PCR, while the TCRdb copy is restricted to in-frame clones and leaves out a portion. The sample shows approximately 110,000 clones, about 92% of them seen only once. The sequencing here drew on peripheral blood, taken on day 0 of AZD1222 vaccination. The receptors derive from an adult in good health.

The V call is TRBV28, the J call TRBJ1-2; D is unclear. Germline loops: CDR1 MDHEN, CDR2 SYDVKM. V shed 8 bases and J shed 0 bases, with 4 bases lying between them. This CDR3 is 11 amino acids long. CDR3: CASHSNYGYTF. The CDR3 nucleotides are TGTGCCAGCCATTCTAACTATGGCTACACCTTC.

V is TRBV19 and J is TRBJ1-3; D is uncertain. The germline V and J ends were trimmed by 9 bases and 0 bases, with 9 bases remaining between them. The CDR3 loop spans 13 amino acids. Germline V gene sequence: CDR1 LNHDA, CDR2 SQIVND (reference sequence). CDR3: CASEEYSGNTIYF. The CDR3 DNA reads as TGTGCCAGCGAGGAGTACTCTGGAAACACCATATATTTT.

The count of this clone is one. The CDR3: CASIRASTDTQYF. In DNA form, the CDR3 reads TGTGCCAGCATCCGGGCTAGCACAGATACGCAGTATTTT. The gene calls are TRBV6-6 and TRBJ2-3; D is unclear. The CDR3 is made up of 13 amino acids. The germline V gene has CDR1 MNHNY and CDR2 SVGAGI (reference sequence). Trimming cost V 7 bases and J 0 bases, with 8 bases left between them.

The gene calls are TRBV2 and TRBJ2-7; 8 bases match TRBD1. V lost 7 bases and J lost 0; bases outside the gene matches: 5. Germline V gene data show CDR1 as SNHLY and CDR2 as FYNNEI. The CDR3 is 14 amino acids. The CDR3: CASTRQGPSYEQYF. CDR3 DNA sequence: TGTGCCAGCACACGACAGGGGCCCTCCTACGAGCAGTACTTC. Filled out from reference TRBV2 and TRBJ2-7, the complete variable domain reads EPEVTQTPSHQVTQMGQEVILRCVPISNHLYFYWYRQILGQKVEFLVSFYNNEISEKSEIFDDQFSVERPDGSNFTLKIRSTKLEDSAMYFCASTRQGPSYEQYFGPGTRLTVT.

The genes are TRBV6-2 or TRBV6-3 and TRBJ2-5; D gene uncertain. CDR1 MNHEY and CDR2 SVGEGT come from the germline V gene. This CDR3 has 12 amino acids. V was shortened by 5 bases and J by 2 bases, with 6 bases between the two germline ends. The CDR3 nucleotides are TGTGCCAGCAGTCCCAGGCAAGAGACCCAGTACTTC. It is translated as CASSPRQETQYF.

The V call is TRBV9, the J call TRBJ2-3; D gene uncertain. Trimming cost V 4 bases and J 2 bases, with 5 bases left between them. Germline V CDR1 and CDR2: SGDLS, YYNGEE. The CDR3 covers 12 residues. In nucleotides, the CDR3 is TGTGCCAGCAGCCTCAACACAGATACGCAGTATTTT. Translated: CASSLNTDTQYF.

The genes are TRBV7-3 and TRBJ1-3; D remains ambiguous. Germline-derived CDR1 and CDR2 are SGHTA and FQGTGA. CDR3 length: 15 residues. Trimming left V 0 bases short and J 0 bases short, with 6 bases between. The CDR3 here is CASSLTGSSGNTIYF. The CDR3 DNA is TGTGCCAGCAGCTTAACGGGGAGCTCTGGAAACACCATATATTTT.

This chain links TRBV19 with TRBJ2-5; 8 bases are a match to TRBD2. Germline-derived CDR1 and CDR2 are LNHDA and SQIVND (reference sequence). With V trimmed by 0 bases and J by 4 bases, 4 bases remained unmatched. The CDR3 sequence is 15 residues long. CDR3 in amino acids: CASSIEGAGGETQYF. The CDR3 DNA sequence: TGTGCCAGTAGTATAGAGGGCGCGGGGGGAGAGACCCAGTACTTC.

This rearrangement joins TRBV9 to TRBJ2-3; D assignment may be TRBD1 or TRBD2 (6 bases each). Trimming stripped 1 base from V and 0 bases from J, with 9 bases between. The germline V gene has CDR1 SGDLS and CDR2 YYNGEE. The CDR3 is 15 residues long. As DNA, the CDR3 is TGTGCCAGCAGCGTACAGGGGACTAGCACAGATACGCAGTATTTT. Protein sequence: CASSVQGTSTDTQYF.

The chain is built from TRBV9 and TRBJ2-1, with 12 nucleotides matching TRBD2. V was clipped by 4 bases and J by 2 bases; unmatched bases: 4. Looked up from germline, CDR1 is SGDLS and CDR2 is YYNGEE. CDR3 length: 16 residues. CDR3 residues: CASSFLAGGPYNEQFF. CDR3 sequence (DNA): TGTGCCAGCAGCTTCCTAGCGGGAGGGCCCTACAATGAGCAGTTCTTC.

The chain is built from TRBV9 and TRBJ2-1; 9 bases map to TRBD1. CDR1 SGDLS and CDR2 YYNGEE come from the germline V gene. CDR3 length equals 14 residues. J gave up 8 bases and V 3 bases, and 6 bases lay outside the gene matches. The DNA of the CDR3 is TGTGCCAGCAGCGCCTGGGACAGGGCCTATGAGCAGTTCTTC. It specifies CASSAWDRAYEQFF.

In this sample, this clone turned up once. The rearrangement joins TRBV27 to TRBJ1-4, with D possibly being TRBD1 (5 bases). The germline CDR1 and CDR2 sequences are MNHEY and SMNVEV (reference sequence). The ends were cut back, 6 bases at V and 4 bases at J, with 21 bases in the middle. The CDR3 runs to 17 residues. The CDR3 sequence is CASSPLSRGRDNEKLFF. The CDR3 DNA is TGTGCCAGCAGCCCTCTTTCCCGGGGCAGGGATAATGAAAAACTGTTTTTT.

The chain joins TRBV21-1 to TRBJ2-7; whether TRBD1, the table's D call, matches the DNA was not checked. TRBV21-1 is a listed pseudogene. This CDR3 region has 17 residues. For the CDR3, the DNA is TGTGCCAGCAGCAAAAGGGACAGGGGGCCTTCGCCCTACGAGCAGTACTTC. It translates to CASSKRDRGPSPYEQYF.

This clone was recorded a few times. This chain connects TRBV23-1 to TRBJ2-7; no definite D call. TRBV23-1 has ORF status, its function being uncertain. Trimming took 3 bases from V and 4 from J, leaving 10 bases between them. This CDR3 comprises 13 residues. The chain's CDR3 is CASSQKGAYEQYF. The CDR3 region has the DNA TGCGCCAGCAGTCAGAAGGGCGCATACGAGCAGTACTTC.

The rearrangement links TRBV30 to TRBJ1-5; 9 bases align to TRBD1. This CDR3 is 14 amino acids long. V shed 0 bases and J 4 bases; nucleotides not matched to a gene: 1. Per germline, CDR1 GTSNPN and CDR2 SVGIG (reference sequence). The CDR3: CAWSVGQGNQPQHF. The DNA of the CDR3 is TGTGCCTGGAGTGTTGGACAGGGGAATCAGCCCCAGCATTTT.

The chain carries TRBV3-1 (or the pseudogene TRBV3-2) and TRBJ2-7; TRBD1 agrees at 9 bases. The CDR3 contains 16 residues. With V trimmed by 1 base and J by 2 bases, 6 bases remained unmatched. Germline-derived CDR1 and CDR2 are LGHDT and YNNKEL (reference sequence). The CDR3 spells CASSQGTGGAAYEQYF. The CDR3 region has the DNA TGTGCCAGCAGCCAAGGTACAGGGGGCGCCGCCTACGAGCAGTACTTC.

The chain is built from TRBV2 and TRBJ1-2, with D perhaps TRBD1 (5 bases). Germline V lookup: CDR1 SNHLY, CDR2 FYNNEI. Trimming removed 6 bases at V and 4 bases at J, with 18 bases between. The CDR3 has 15 amino acids. CDR3 loop: CASSATGPSLYGYTF. The CDR3 DNA reads as TGTGCCAGCAGCGCTACAGGACCTTCGCTCTATGGCTACACCTTC.

In this sample, this clone turned up a few times. The chain couples TRBV5-6 to TRBJ2-1; 8 nucleotides match TRBD2. CDR1 SGHDT and CDR2 YYEEEE come from the germline V gene. Trimming cost V 3 bases and J 2 bases; bases outside gene matches: 4. The CDR3 is made up of 15 amino acids. The CDR3 bases are TGTGCCAGCAGCTACCTAGCGGGCCCCTACAATGAGCAGTTCTTC. It codes for CASSYLAGPYNEQFF.

This clone was observed once. The rearrangement uses TRBV10-3 and TRBJ2-3; perhaps TRBD2 as D (5 bases). CDR1 is ENHRY, CDR2 SYGVKD, per germline. The CDR3 totals 15 residues. With 2 bases removed from V and 5 bases from J, the gap between germline ends came to 14 bases. CDR3 amino acids: CAISEPKGELDTQYF. The CDR3, as DNA: TGTGCCATCAGTGAGCCGAAGGGAGAGTTAGATACGCAGTATTTT.

V is TRBV18 and J is TRBJ1-2; no clear D gene. Germline V lookup: CDR1 KGHSH, CDR2 LQKENI. Trimming left V 0 bases short and J 2 bases short, with 10 bases between. This CDR3 spans 15 amino acids. The CDR3 protein is CASSPPVGRNYGYTF. The CDR3 region has the DNA TGTGCCAGCTCACCACCGGTCGGCAGGAACTATGGCTACACCTTC.

The rearrangement uses TRBV3-1 (or the pseudogene TRBV3-2) and TRBJ2-2; tentatively, D is TRBD2 (5 bases). This CDR3 is 14 amino acids long. V shed 3 bases and J shed 8 bases, with 13 bases lying between them. Germline V CDR1 and CDR2: LGHDT, YNNKEL (reference sequence). The chain's CDR3 is CASSQEVVLGELFF. CDR3 nucleotide sequence: TGTGCCAGCAGCCAGGAGGTTGTATTGGGGGAGCTGTTTTTT.

This clone was seen just once. The V gene is TRBV18, the J gene TRBJ2-3; D call uncertain. In germline, CDR1 is KGHSH, CDR2 LQKENI. The V end was cut by 3 bases, the J end by 0 bases, with 7 bases between. The CDR3 has 14 residues. The CDR3 loop is CASSPGLSTDTQYF. The CDR3 DNA follows: TGTGCCAGCTCACCGGGCCTTAGCACAGATACGCAGTATTTT.

This clone was picked up one time. V and J are TRBV19 and TRBJ2-1; 8 bases are a match to TRBD1. In germline, CDR1 is LNHDA, CDR2 SQIVND (reference sequence). Losses at the gene ends were 1 base for V and 12 bases for J; bases not matched to a gene: 5. The CDR3 loop spans 13 amino acids. The CDR3 nucleotides read TGTGCCAGTAGTATAGGATCGGGGACAGGGCAGTTCTTC. Amino acids: CASSIGSGTGQFF.

The chain has TRBV9 and TRBJ2-2, with a tentative D call TRBD1 (5 bases). Germline CDR1 and CDR2: SGDLS and YYNGEE. CDR3 length equals 15 residues. The V gene lost 3 bases and the J gene lost 3 bases, with 12 bases spanning the gap. DNA of the CDR3: TGTGCCAGCAGCGCCCAGACAGCTTACACCGGGGAGCTGTTTTTT. Protein product: CASSAQTAYTGELFF.

V and J are TRBV4-3 and TRBJ1-5; D is ambiguous. This CDR3 is 14 amino acids long. Germline-derived CDR1 and CDR2 are LGHNA and YSLEER. The V end was cut by 0 bases, the J end by 4 bases, with 7 bases between. CDR3 coding DNA: TGCGCCAGCAGCCAAGAAGTAGGGAATCAGCCCCAGCATTTT. This sequence encodes CASSQEVGNQPQHF.

This clone appeared once. The chain has TRBV15 and TRBJ1-2; 7 nucleotides match TRBD1. CDR1 and CDR2 (germline): LNHNV, YYDKDF (reference sequence). This CDR3 has 14 residues. The V segment lost 4 bases and the J segment 6 bases; nucleotides outside the gene matches: 8. The CDR3 reads CATSTPGQQNGYTF. The DNA for the CDR3 is TGTGCCACCAGCACCCCGGGACAGCAAAATGGCTACACCTTC. The full variable domain, in which reference TRBV15 and TRBJ1-2 provide the parts outside the CDR3, is DAMVIQNPRYQVTQFGKPVTLSCSQTLNHNVMYWYQQKSSQAPKLLFHYYDKDFNNEADTPDNFQSRRPNTSFCFLDIRSPGLGDTAMYLCATSTPGQQNGYTFGSGTRLTVV.

This clone has just a few counts. The chain has TRBV30 and TRBJ1-5, with no clear D. The CDR3 consists of 14 residues. Germline V gene sequence: CDR1 GTSNPN, CDR2 SVGIG (reference sequence). Trimming took off 0 bases at V and 4 bases at J, with 10 bases between the two ends. DNA of the CDR3: TGTGCCTGGAGTGTACCGGGTAGAAATCAGCCCCAGCATTTT. Translated, it gives CAWSVPGRNQPQHF.

The chain uses TRBV19 and TRBJ1-1, with 7 bases that match TRBD1. There are 13 residues in the CDR3. Germline V gene sequence: CDR1 LNHDA, CDR2 SQIVND (reference sequence). V shed 3 bases and J 7 bases; nucleotides not matched to a gene: 5. The CDR3 DNA sequence: TGTGCCAGTAGTATCCCCAGGGGGGGTGAAGCTTTCTTT. This translates into CASSIPRGGEAFF. The complete variable domain, with remaining parts taken from reference TRBV19 and TRBJ1-1, reads DGGITQSPKYLFRKEGQNVTLSCEQNLNHDAMYWYRQDPGQGLRLIYYSQIVNDFQKGDIAEGYSVSREKKESFPLTVTSAQKNPTAFYLCASSIPRGGEAFFGQGTRLTVV.